This entry concerns a single T cell receptor beta chain. The V end was cut by 2 bases, the J end by 4 bases, with 15 bases between. The CDR3 is 15 amino acids. Germline-derived CDR1 and CDR2 are SGHNT and YYREEE (reference sequence). Time point in this sample: time of PML onset. PML was confirmed by JC virus DNA in cerebrospinal fluid. Generated by immunoSEQ multiplex PCR, the TCRdb table keeps only in-frame clones and is missing some. The sample lists fewer than 40,000 clones, roughly 89% occurring once. The record originates from a study of multiple sclerosis patients with progressive multifocal leukoencephalopathy.

This TCR derives from a woman in her thirties or forties with progressive multifocal leukoencephalopathy. V is TRBV5-4 and J is TRBJ1-1; D gene uncertain. Source: PBMCs, taken from a patient treated with natalizumab. CDR3 protein: CASSLPSRSLTEAFF. CDR3 sequence (DNA): TGTGCCAGCAGCTTACCATCCAGAAGTCTCACTGAAGCTTTCTTT.